The entry below describes one T cell receptor beta chain. Treatment noted: oral pan-JAK inhibitor, 5-10 mg twice daily. This specimen belongs to a study of CD8+ T cells in alopecia areata. cDNA serving as the sequencing template came from extracted, reverse transcribed RNA. Measured with immunoSEQ multiplex PCR; TCRdb has only the in-frame clones, and not every one. The sample gives about 220,000 clones, roughly 56% of which show up once; 1.6% is in the top ten. Germline V gene data show CDR1 as LGHNA and CDR2 as YSLEER. This CDR3 has 15 residues. Trimming took 0 bases from V and 5 from J, leaving 13 bases between them.

The TCR originated in a human donor with alopecia areata. V and J are TRBV4-3 and TRBJ2-5; no clear D gene. The sample consisted of CD4+ T cells sorted from blood, taken at week 4, from a patient treated with tofacitinib. CDR3 sequence (DNA): TGCGCCAGCAGCCAAGATGGTACAGAGTACGAGACCCAGTACTTC. It codes for CASSQDGTEYETQYF.